This T cell receptor (beta chain) was documented in a study of T cell changes during pregnancy in multiple sclerosis. Germline trimming cut 3 bases from V and 2 bases from J; bases unmatched to any gene: 8. The CDR3 is 17 amino acids. Germline CDR1 reads MNHEY; CDR2 reads SMNVEV (reference sequence). Repertoires were generated with immunoSEQ multiplex PCR, while TCRdb's copy carries only in-frame clones and drops some. The sample shows about 40,000 clones, approximately 92% of them seen only once. The chain joins TRBV27 to TRBJ2-2, with 8 bases identical to TRBD1. The material was CD4+ T cells from peripheral blood mononuclear cells, obtained in the third trimester of pregnancy. This TCR came from a female donor with multiple sclerosis, enrolled in a pregnancy study. The CDR3 coding sequence is TGTGCCAGCAGTTTTCGGTCAGGGGGCGCCAACACCGGGGAGCTGTTTTTT. Translation gives CASSFRSGGANTGELFF.